A single sample gave rise to the 32 T cell receptor beta chains below, sequenced in a study of response to subunit inactivated influenza vaccine. TCRdb independently ran MiXCR on the RT-PCR reads; one entry per CDR3 protein. This table holds about 540,000 distinct CDR3 sequences, around 21% found once. These data were also filed under a second study, of T cells expressing NK-cell markers. That paper adds: cDNA encoding TCR beta was synthesized via 5'RACE template switching incorporating UMIs.

Sequencing was performed on CD4+ T cells sorted from PBMCs, taken approximately 12 days after vaccination. These receptors all stem from a man between 45 and 60 years old who received an inactivated influenza vaccine.

This clonotype was counted between two and nine times. This chain uses TRBV5-1 with TRBJ2-7; D ambiguous. Germline assignment: CDR1 SGHRS and CDR2 YFSETQ. This CDR3 is built from 13 residues. Deletions cut 1 base from V and 7 bases from J, with 12 bases between. The CDR3 coding sequence is TGCGCCAGCAGCTTGCAATCTCTCGGAGAGCAGTACTTC. It yields the protein CASSLQSLGEQYF.

This clonotype was recorded a few times. In DNA form, the CDR3 reads TGCGCCAGCAGTCGAGTCCTGACAGATAATTCACCCCTCCACTTT. Translated: CASSRVLTDNSPLHF. V and J are TRBV4-1 and TRBJ1-6; the D gene is possibly TRBD1 (5 bases). CDR3 size: 15 residues. V lost 6 bases and J lost 5, with 14 bases in between. The germline V gene encodes CDR1 MGHRA and CDR2 YSYEKL.

The J gene is TRBJ2-7, the V gene TRBV20-1, with 14 positions matching TRBD2. The ends lost 4 bases at V and 5 bases at J; junction bases unmatched: 10. This CDR3 contains 16 residues. Germline V gene sequence: CDR1 DFQATT, CDR2 SNEGSKA (reference sequence). CDR3 amino acids: CSATPWTSGRFNEQYF. The CDR3, as DNA: TGCAGTGCTACCCCCTGGACTAGCGGGAGGTTCAACGAGCAGTACTTC.

The sample holds a few counts of this clonotype. V usage is TRBV27 and J usage is TRBJ2-7; 8 positions agree with TRBD1. J gave up 6 bases and V 4 bases, and 11 bases lay outside the gene matches. The CDR3 consists of 15 residues. Per germline, CDR1 MNHEY and CDR2 SMNVEV (reference sequence). Here the CDR3 reads CASSSDRGKFGEQYF. In DNA form, the CDR3 reads TGTGCCAGCAGTTCAGACAGGGGAAAGTTCGGCGAGCAGTACTTC.

This clonotype has a handful of counts. CDR3 residues: CASSGTSISSYEQYF. In nucleotides, the CDR3 is TGCGCCAGCAGTGGGACATCCATCAGCTCCTACGAGCAGTACTTC. The chain links TRBV10-2 to TRBJ2-7, with a tentative D call TRBD1 (5 bases). The CDR3 runs to 15 residues. CDR1 is WSHSY and CDR2 is SAAADI in the germline V gene. Deletions cut 4 bases from V and 0 bases from J, with 13 bases between.

The chain is built from TRBV7-2 and TRBJ2-5, with a tentative D call TRBD1 (5 bases). Looked up from germline, CDR1 is SGHTA and CDR2 is FQGNSA. Trimming shortened V by 6 bases and J by 4 bases, and 12 bases separated the two germline ends. This CDR3 is 13 amino acids long. CDR3 DNA sequence: TGTGCCAGCAGGCAGGGTAGGGCAGAGACCCAGTACTTC. This gives the protein CASRQGRAETQYF. Drawing the rest from reference TRBV7-2 and TRBJ2-5, the complete variable domain is GAGVSQSPSNKVTEKGKDVELRCDPISGHTALYWYRQSLGQGLEFLIYFQGNSAPDKSGLPSDRFSAERTGGSVSTLTIQRTQQEDSAVYLCASRQGRAETQYFGPGTRLLVL.

The chain has TRBV12-3 or TRBV12-4 and TRBJ2-2, with 9 bases fitting TRBD2. The V gene end was trimmed by 1 base and the J gene end by 6 bases; junction bases not matched to a gene: 6. The CDR3 contains 16 residues. In DNA form, the CDR3 reads TGTGCCAGCAGTTTAGTCCGCGGGAGGGCCCCCGGGGAGCTGTTTTTT. Translating it yields CASSLVRGRAPGELFF.

This chain links TRBV4-1 with TRBJ2-5, with D possibly being TRBD1 (7 bases). The CDR3 spans 14 residues. Germline V CDR1 and CDR2: MGHRA, YSYEKL. V shed 3 bases and J shed 4 bases, with 12 bases lying between them. DNA of the CDR3: TGCGCCAGCAGCCAGGGACAGCGGGCAGAGACCCAGTACTTC. Translation: CASSQGQRAETQYF.

This clonotype was picked up a small number of times. J is TRBJ2-1 and V is TRBV29-1; 10 bases match TRBD2. The CDR3 contains 14 residues. With 5 bases clipped from V and 4 bases from J, the junction kept 5 bases outside the gene matches. Germline lookup yields CDR1 SQVTM and CDR2 ANQGSEA. CDR3 protein: CSVRGTSVYNEQFF. CDR3 nucleotide sequence: TGCAGCGTTCGCGGGACTAGCGTATACAATGAGCAGTTCTTC.

This chain uses TRBV6-2 or TRBV6-3 with TRBJ2-3; 8 bases agree with TRBD2. The V and J ends lost 0 bases and 0 bases, in that order; junction bases with no gene match: 14. This CDR3 contains 20 residues. From germline, CDR1 is MNHEY and CDR2 SVGEGT. The CDR3 DNA reads as TGTGCCAGCAGTTACTCCGGCCGGGGGGGACGCAGTACTAGCACAGATACGCAGTATTTT. Encoded protein: CASSYSGRGGRSTSTDTQYF.

The chain has TRBV7-2 and TRBJ2-5, with TRBD2 as a possible D gene (6 bases). Germline values: CDR1 SGHTA, CDR2 FQGNSA. The CDR3 loop spans 14 amino acids. V lost 3 bases, J lost 7 bases, and 15 bases lay in between. CDR3 sequence reads: CASSFAASVGTQYF. Written as DNA, the CDR3 is TGTGCCAGCAGCTTCGCGGCTAGCGTGGGGACCCAGTACTTC.

This clonotype has just a few counts. This sequence joins TRBV12-3 or TRBV12-4 and TRBJ2-7; TRBD1 matches 11 bases. With V trimmed by 5 bases and J by 5 bases, 8 bases remained unmatched. This CDR3 contains 15 residues. The CDR3 sequence: CASSQPGQGDDEQYF. Here the CDR3 DNA reads TGTGCCAGCAGTCAGCCGGGACAGGGGGACGACGAGCAGTACTTC.

There are a few counts of this clonotype. V gene TRBV29-1 combines with J gene TRBJ2-7, with 8 bases lining up with TRBD2. Germline CDR1 SQVTM, CDR2 ANQGSEA. This CDR3 is 15 amino acids long. V shed 0 bases and J 0 bases; nucleotides not matched to a gene: 4. The CDR3 DNA reads as TGCAGCGTTGAAGATCCGGGGGGGAGCTCCTACGAGCAGTACTTC. Its protein is CSVEDPGGSSYEQYF.

The V and J genes are TRBV6-2 or TRBV6-3 and TRBJ2-3; possibly TRBD1 for D (6 bases). The V gene lost 2 bases and the J gene lost 4 bases, with 16 bases spanning the gap. Germline CDR1 MNHEY, CDR2 SVGEGT. The CDR3 extends over 16 amino acids. CDR3 protein: CASSYPQDRFSDTQYF. The CDR3, as DNA: TGTGCCAGCAGTTACCCACAAGACAGGTTCTCAGATACGCAGTATTTT.

This rearrangement joins TRBV29-1 to TRBJ2-1; no clear D gene. The V end lost 4 bases, the J end lost 7 bases, and 11 bases lay between the germline ends. The germline V gene has CDR1 SQVTM and CDR2 ANQGSEA. The CDR3 is 12 amino acids. Written as DNA, the CDR3 is TGCAGCGTTGCGGCTTGGGGAAATGAGCAGTTCTTC. The encoded protein is CSVAAWGNEQFF.

This clonotype has only a few counts. The genes are TRBV6-4 and TRBJ2-1; no clear D gene. The germline gives CDR1 MRHNA, CDR2 SNTAGT. This CDR3 is 15 amino acids long. V was clipped by 6 bases and J by 0 bases, with 12 bases between them. The CDR3 spells CASSEQPSSYNEQFF. For the CDR3, the DNA is TGTGCCAGCAGCGAACAGCCAAGCTCCTACAATGAGCAGTTCTTC.

A note on this clonotype: One junction end does not reproduce the germline sequence, and a read error may be involved. The chain joins TRBV7-7 to TRBJ2-1; 8 positions agree with TRBD2. CDR1 SSHAT and CDR2 FNYEAQ come from the germline V gene (reference sequence). This CDR3 comprises 16 residues. The CDR3 sequence: CASSLLTGGGINEQFF. In nucleotides, the CDR3 is TGTGCTAGCAGCTTACTAACGGGGGGGGGGATCAATGAGCAGTTCTTC.

The chain has TRBV7-9 and TRBJ2-3, with D perhaps assigned TRBD1 or TRBD2 (5 bases each). This CDR3 is 17 amino acids long. CDR1 is SEHNR, CDR2 FQNEAQ, per germline (reference sequence). Trimming pared 1 base from V and 0 bases from J, leaving 14 bases between. In DNA form, the CDR3 reads TGTGCCAGCAGCTTAGGTGTTTTGGGACCCAGCACAGATACGCAGTATTTT. As protein: CASSLGVLGPSTDTQYF.

The chain uses TRBV5-6 and TRBJ2-1; TRBD2 matches at 9 bases. This CDR3 region has 15 residues. Trimming cost V 1 base and J 6 bases; bases outside gene matches: 5. Germline V gives CDR1 SGHDT, CDR2 YYEEEE. The CDR3 DNA reads TGTGCCAGCAGCTTGATAGCGGGAGCCGGCAATGAGCAGTTCTTC. It is translated as CASSLIAGAGNEQFF.

This clonotype was counted a few times. The rearrangement links TRBV20-1 to TRBJ2-1, with 8 bases fitting TRBD2. The CDR3 runs to 13 residues. Trimming cost V 4 bases and J 6 bases; bases outside gene matches: 5. Germline V gene data show CDR1 as DFQATT and CDR2 as SNEGSKA (reference sequence). The CDR3: CSAIGRAPNEQFF. As DNA, the CDR3 is TGCAGTGCTATCGGGAGGGCCCCCAATGAGCAGTTCTTC.

This clonotype was found a few times. This chain joins TRBV5-1 and TRBJ2-5, with no clear D. The CDR3 extends over 14 amino acids. The ends were cut back, 1 base at V and 3 bases at J, with 10 bases in the middle. In germline, CDR1 is SGHRS, CDR2 YFSETQ. The CDR3 coding sequence is TGCGCCAGCAGCTTGAACAGCCTCGAAGAGACCCAGTACTTC. It specifies CASSLNSLEETQYF.

This clonotype was counted a few times. The chain is built from TRBV20-1 and TRBJ2-7, with D tentatively TRBD2 (6 bases). The CDR3 length is 11 residues. Germline V gives CDR1 DFQATT, CDR2 SNEGSKA (reference sequence). V lost 3 bases and J lost 6, with 9 bases in between. The CDR3 here is CSARDYSEQYF. As DNA, the CDR3 is TGCAGTGCTAGGGACTATTCCGAGCAGTACTTC.

The chain has TRBV20-1 and TRBJ2-4; no definite D call. In germline, CDR1 is DFQATT, CDR2 SNEGSKA (reference sequence). The CDR3 extends over 12 amino acids. Trimming shortened V by 0 bases and J by 5 bases, and 5 bases separated the two germline ends. The chain's CDR3 is CSAREGQNIQYF. CDR3 coding DNA: TGCAGTGCTAGAGAGGGTCAAAACATTCAGTACTTC.

The sample holds a few counts of this clonotype. This chain uses TRBV20-1 with TRBJ2-2; no definite D call. Germline V CDR1 and CDR2: DFQATT, SNEGSKA (reference sequence). CDR3 length: 16 residues. Trimming removed 2 bases at V and 0 bases at J, with 13 bases between. This chain's CDR3 is CSARTPSSPNTGELFF. CDR3 coding DNA: TGCAGTGCTAGAACCCCCTCCAGCCCGAACACCGGGGAGCTGTTTTTT.

The genes are TRBV2 and TRBJ2-3; D unclear. Germline V gene sequence: CDR1 SNHLY, CDR2 FYNNEI. With 6 bases removed from V and 2 bases from J, the gap between germline ends came to 6 bases. This CDR3 comprises 12 residues. The CDR3 loop is CASSENTDTQYF. CDR3 sequence (DNA): TGTGCCAGCAGCGAGAACACAGATACGCAGTATTTT.

This clonotype has a handful of counts. The J gene is TRBJ2-2, the V gene TRBV2; a possible D gene is TRBD2 (6 bases). The CDR3 length is 13 residues. The germline V and J ends were trimmed by 5 bases and 7 bases, with 11 bases remaining between them. The germline gives CDR1 SNHLY, CDR2 FYNNEI. CDR3 coding DNA: TGTGCCAGCAGTTGGAGGGGCGACGGGGAGCTGTTTTTT. It codes for CASSWRGDGELFF.

This chain connects TRBV7-2 to TRBJ2-1; D is perhaps TRBD2 (6 bases). Trimming left V 5 bases short and J 5 bases short, with 13 bases between. The CDR3 is made up of 14 amino acids. Germline CDR1 reads SGHTA; CDR2 reads FQGNSA. The CDR3 region is CASSTSGVNNEQFF. The CDR3 DNA reads as TGTGCCAGCAGCACCTCGGGAGTCAACAATGAGCAGTTCTTC. The full variable domain, completed using reference TRBV7-2 and TRBJ2-1, is GAGVSQSPSNKVTEKGKDVELRCDPISGHTALYWYRQSLGQGLEFLIYFQGNSAPDKSGLPSDRFSAERTGGSVSTLTIQRTQQEDSAVYLCASSTSGVNNEQFFGPGTRLTVL.

This clonotype has a handful of counts. The J gene is TRBJ2-7, the V gene TRBV29-1; possibly TRBD1 for D (5 bases). The CDR3 sequence is 13 residues long. CDR1 is SQVTM and CDR2 is ANQGSEA in the germline V gene. V was cut by 3 bases and J by 6 bases, with 15 bases left in between. CDR3 bases: TGCAGCGTTGAGGGGCGTATACGTAGCGAGCAGTACTTC. Translating it yields CSVEGRIRSEQYF.

V gene TRBV5-6 combines with J gene TRBJ1-2; TRBD1 matches at 8 bases. CDR1 SGHDT and CDR2 YYEEEE come from the germline V gene. CDR3 size: 14 residues. Losses at the gene ends were 6 bases for V and 4 bases for J; bases not matched to a gene: 8. The CDR3 region is CASISGGLSYGYTF. The CDR3 nucleotides are TGTGCCAGCATCTCAGGGGGCTTGAGCTATGGCTACACCTTC.

This chain uses TRBV20-1 with TRBJ2-3; tentative D call: TRBD2 (6 bases). Trimming shortened V by 6 bases and J by 3 bases, and 31 bases separated the two germline ends. The CDR3 contains 19 residues. Germline V gives CDR1 DFQATT, CDR2 SNEGSKA (reference sequence). In nucleotides, the CDR3 is TGCAGTGCGAAAGGCGGGGCTACACGGGAGTGGGCTTCAACAGATACGCAGTATTTT. Translated: CSAKGGATREWASTDTQYF.

The J gene is TRBJ2-7, the V gene TRBV11-3; 10 bases fit TRBD1. There are 14 residues in the CDR3. V shed 5 bases and J 3 bases; nucleotides not matched to a gene: 4. Per the germline V gene, CDR1 is SGHNT and CDR2 is YENEEA. CDR3 protein: CASSHRDRGYEQYF. The CDR3 coding sequence is TGTGCCAGCAGCCACCGGGACAGGGGCTACGAGCAGTACTTC.

This clonotype turned up a few times. The chain links TRBV5-1 to TRBJ2-5; 7 bases are a match to TRBD1. Germline lookup yields CDR1 SGHRS and CDR2 YFSETQ. The ends lost 0 bases at V and 5 bases at J; junction bases unmatched: 4. The CDR3 is 14 residues long. The DNA for the CDR3 is TGCGCCAGCAGCTTGGGCAGGGGGTTTGAGACCCAGTACTTC. It is translated as CASSLGRGFETQYF.